This TCR beta chain was sequenced in a study of T cells in localized non-small cell lung cancer. Findings and caveats of the study: Clonality of T cells reached its maximum in uninvolved adjacent lung, surpassing tumor. Out of the top 100 tumor clones, a median roughly 52 were seen in adjacent lung. With higher T cell density in blood came longer overall survival. Because sequencing included only one region (of the tumor), heterogeneity remains possible.

Trimming stripped 2 bases from V and 9 bases from J, with 16 bases between. Germline V lookup: CDR1 LNHNV, CDR2 YYDKDF (reference sequence). The CDR3 loop spans 14 amino acids. Profiling relied on immunoSEQ multiplex PCR, and the TCRdb table lists in-frame clones only, not all of them. The sample has about 6,000 clones, 40% to 45% seen once; the top ten hold less than 10%. This clone has a handful of counts. Its target is unknown. Sequences were derived from lung tumor tissue, sampled before any cancer treatment. The sequence was collected from a woman aged 35 to 70 with stage II squamous cell lung carcinoma. The genes are TRBV15 and TRBJ2-5; tentatively, D is TRBD2 (6 bases). CDR3 DNA sequence: TGTGCCACCAGCAGAATTGGGACTCTCCGGGCCCAGTACTTC. Its translation is CATSRIGTLRAQYF.